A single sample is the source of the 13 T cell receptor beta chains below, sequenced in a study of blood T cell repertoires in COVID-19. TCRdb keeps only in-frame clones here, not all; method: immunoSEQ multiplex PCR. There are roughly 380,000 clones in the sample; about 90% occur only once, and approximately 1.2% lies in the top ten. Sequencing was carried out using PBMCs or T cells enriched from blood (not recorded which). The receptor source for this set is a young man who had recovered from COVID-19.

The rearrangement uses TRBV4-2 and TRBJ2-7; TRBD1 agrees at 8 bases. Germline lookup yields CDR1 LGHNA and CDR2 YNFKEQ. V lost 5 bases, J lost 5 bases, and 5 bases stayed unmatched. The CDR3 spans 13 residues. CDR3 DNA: TGTGCCAGCAGCAAGGACAGGGATAACGAGCAGTACTTC. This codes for CASSKDRDNEQYF.

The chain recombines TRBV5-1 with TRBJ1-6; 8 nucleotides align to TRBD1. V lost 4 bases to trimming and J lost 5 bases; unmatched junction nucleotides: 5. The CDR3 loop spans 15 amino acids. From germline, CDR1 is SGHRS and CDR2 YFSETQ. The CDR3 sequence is CASSTLTGDNSPLHF. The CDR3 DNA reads TGCGCCAGCAGCACCCTGACAGGGGATAATTCACCCCTCCACTTT.

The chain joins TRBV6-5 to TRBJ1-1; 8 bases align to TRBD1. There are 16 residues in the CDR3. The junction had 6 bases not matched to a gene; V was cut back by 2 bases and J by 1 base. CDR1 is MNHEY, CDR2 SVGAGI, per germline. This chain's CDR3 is CASSYTSDRANTEAFF. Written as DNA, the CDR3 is TGTGCCAGCAGTTACACCTCGGACAGGGCGAACACTGAAGCTTTCTTT.

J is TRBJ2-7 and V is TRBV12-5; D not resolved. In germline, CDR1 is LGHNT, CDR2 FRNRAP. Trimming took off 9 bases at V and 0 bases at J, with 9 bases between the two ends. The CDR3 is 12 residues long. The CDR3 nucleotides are TGTGCTAGCCTAAGTCACTCCTACGAGCAGTACTTC. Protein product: CASLSHSYEQYF.

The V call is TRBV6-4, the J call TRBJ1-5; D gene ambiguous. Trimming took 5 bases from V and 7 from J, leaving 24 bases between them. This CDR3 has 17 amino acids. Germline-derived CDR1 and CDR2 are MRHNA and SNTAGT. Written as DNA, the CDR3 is TGTGCCAGCAGTCCCCCCCCCGGGGTTTCCCTCGGACAGCCCCAGCATTTT. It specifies CASSPPPGVSLGQPQHF.

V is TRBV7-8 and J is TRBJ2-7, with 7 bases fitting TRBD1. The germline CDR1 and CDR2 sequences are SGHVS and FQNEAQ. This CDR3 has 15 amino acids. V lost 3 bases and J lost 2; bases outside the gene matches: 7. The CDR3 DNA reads TGTGCCAGCAGCTTGGAAGGACAGGACACCTACGAGCAGTACTTC. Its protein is CASSLEGQDTYEQYF.

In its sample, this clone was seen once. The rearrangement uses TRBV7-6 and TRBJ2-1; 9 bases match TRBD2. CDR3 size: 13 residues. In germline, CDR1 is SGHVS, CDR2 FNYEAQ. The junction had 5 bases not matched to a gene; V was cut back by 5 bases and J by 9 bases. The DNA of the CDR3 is TGTGCCAGCAGCAAGGGACTAGCATCTGAGCAGTTCTTC. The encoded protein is CASSKGLASEQFF.

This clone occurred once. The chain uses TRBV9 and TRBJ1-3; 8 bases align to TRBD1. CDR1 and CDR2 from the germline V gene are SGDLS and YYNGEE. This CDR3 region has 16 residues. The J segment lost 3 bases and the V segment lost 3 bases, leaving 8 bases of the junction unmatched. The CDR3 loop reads CASSEDRVTFGNTIYF. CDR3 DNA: TGTGCCAGCAGCGAGGACAGGGTTACATTTGGAAACACCATATATTTT.

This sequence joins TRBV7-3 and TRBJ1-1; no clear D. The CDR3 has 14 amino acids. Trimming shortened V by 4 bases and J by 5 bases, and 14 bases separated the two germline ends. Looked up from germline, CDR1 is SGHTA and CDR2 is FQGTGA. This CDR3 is CASSSTGGATEAFF. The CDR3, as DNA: TGTGCCAGCAGCTCGACGGGTGGTGCTACTGAAGCTTTCTTT.

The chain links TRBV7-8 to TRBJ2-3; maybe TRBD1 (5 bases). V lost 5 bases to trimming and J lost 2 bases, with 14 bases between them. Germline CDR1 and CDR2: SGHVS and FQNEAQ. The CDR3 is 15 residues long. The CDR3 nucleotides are TGTGCCAGCAGCACCCGCAGGGCTAACACAGATACGCAGTATTTT. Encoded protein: CASSTRRANTDTQYF. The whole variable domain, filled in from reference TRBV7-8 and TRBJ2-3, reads GAGVSQSPRYKVAKRGQDVALRCDPISGHVSLFWYQQALGQGPEFLTYFQNEAQLDKSGLPSDRFFAERPEGSVSTLKIQRTQQEDSAVYLCASSTRRANTDTQYFGPGTRLTVL.

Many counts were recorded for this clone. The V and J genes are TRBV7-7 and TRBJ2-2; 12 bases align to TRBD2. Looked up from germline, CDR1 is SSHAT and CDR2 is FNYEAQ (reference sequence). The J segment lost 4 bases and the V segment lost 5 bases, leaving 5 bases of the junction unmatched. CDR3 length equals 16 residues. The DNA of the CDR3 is TGTGCCAGCAGCGCGGGGACTAGCGGGTTCACCGGGGAGCTGTTTTTT. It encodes CASSAGTSGFTGELFF.

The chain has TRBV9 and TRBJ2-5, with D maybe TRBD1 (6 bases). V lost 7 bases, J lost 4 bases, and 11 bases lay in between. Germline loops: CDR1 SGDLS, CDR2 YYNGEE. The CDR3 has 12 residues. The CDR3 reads CASGGLTETQYF. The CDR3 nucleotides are TGTGCCAGCGGGGGCTTGACAGAGACCCAGTACTTC.

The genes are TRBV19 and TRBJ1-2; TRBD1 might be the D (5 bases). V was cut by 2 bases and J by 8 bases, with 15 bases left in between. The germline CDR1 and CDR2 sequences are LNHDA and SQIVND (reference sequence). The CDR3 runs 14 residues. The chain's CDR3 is CASSIFGALTGYTF. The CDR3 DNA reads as TGTGCCAGTAGTATATTTGGGGCCTTGACGGGCTACACCTTC.